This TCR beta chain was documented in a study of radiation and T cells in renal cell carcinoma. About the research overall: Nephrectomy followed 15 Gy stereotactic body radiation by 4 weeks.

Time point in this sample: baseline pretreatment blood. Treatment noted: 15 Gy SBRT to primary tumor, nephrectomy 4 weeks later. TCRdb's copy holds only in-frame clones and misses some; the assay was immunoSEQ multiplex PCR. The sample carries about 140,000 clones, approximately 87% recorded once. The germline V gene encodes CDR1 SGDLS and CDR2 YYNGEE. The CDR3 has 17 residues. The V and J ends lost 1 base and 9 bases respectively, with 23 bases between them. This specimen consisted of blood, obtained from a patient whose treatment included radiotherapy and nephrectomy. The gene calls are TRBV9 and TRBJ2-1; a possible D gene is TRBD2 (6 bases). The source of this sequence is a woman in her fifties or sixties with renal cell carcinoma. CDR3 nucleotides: TGTGCCAGCAGCGTAAGTTGGAGGAGTAGCGGAGCTTCTGAGCAGTTCTTC. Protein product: CASSVSWRSSGASEQFF.